Listed below are T cell receptor beta chains from one sample, sequenced in a study of CD4 and CD8 cells across lung adenocarcinoma regions. TCRdb called the PCR reads again in MiXCR, with one record for every CDR3 protein. The sample carries about 6,800 distinct CDR3 sequences, around 51% recorded once. The sequenced sample consisted of CD8+ T cells from the center of a lung tumor. These receptors were obtained from a male donor with lung adenocarcinoma. The CD4 and CD8 labels of this study may be unreliable. Each CDR3 is given with its conserved first and last residue. A D gene is named only where the DNA matches it firmly. Only some rows state a clone size, as once, few, many or a class for expanded clones.

v_gene	abundance	j_gene	d_gene	CDR3nt	CDR3aa
TRBV10-2	.	TRBJ2-2	TRBD1	TGCGCCAGCAGTCCCCGACAGGGGCGGACCGGGGAGCTGTTTTTT	CASSPRQGRTGELFF
TRBV6-5	.	TRBJ2-1	TRBD2	TGTGCCAGCAGTTACATCGGACTAGCGGGAGGGAGCTCCTACAATGAGCAGTTCTTC	CASSYIGLAGGSSYNEQFF
TRBV7-6	few	TRBJ2-1	.	TGTGCCAGCAGCTTAGGCCCCACCCAGGATGGCTATGAGCAGTTCTTC	CASSLGPTQDGYEQFF
TRBV27	.	TRBJ2-5	.	TGTGCCAGCGGGCGGACGGGTCGGGAGACCCAGTACTTC	CASGRTGRETQYF
TRBV6-1	many	TRBJ2-6	.	TGTGCCAGCAACCCTATAGGCCTAACTGGTGGGGCCAACGTCCTGACTTTC	CASNPIGLTGGANVLTF
TRBV6-1	.	TRBJ2-7	TRBD1	TGTGCCAGCAGACCTCATAAGACAGGGACCAATGAGCAGTACTTC	CASRPHKTGTNEQYF
TRBV6-5	.	TRBJ2-3	TRBD2	TGTGGCCGCAGTTCGGGGCGGGGGGCCAAAGATACGCAGTACTTT	CGRSSGRGAKDTQYF
TRBV10-3	.	TRBJ2-1	.	TGTGCCAAGTCCGGGAAGGCCGGGAGCACGGATAAGCAGTTTTTT	CAKSGKAGSTDKQFF
TRBV20-1	.	TRBJ2-1	TRBD2	TGCAGTGCTAGTGGGCGGGAGTTCTACAATGAGCAGTTCTTC	CSASGREFYNEQFF
TRBV27	once	TRBJ2-5	TRBD1	TGTGCCAGCAGTTTAAGGGGGACAGGGGGGTGGGAGACCCAGTACTTC	CASSLRGTGGWETQYF
TRBV6-1	.	TRBJ2-3	.	TGTGCCAGCACCGCCCAGCAGGGGTACCCGCAGTATTTT	CASTAQQGYPQYF
TRBV7-2	many	TRBJ2-5	TRBD1	TGTGCCAGCAGCACGGGACAGGGTCGCCAAGAGACCCAGTACTTC	CASSTGQGRQETQYF
TRBV6-1	medium-sized	TRBJ2-1	TRBD2	TGTGCCAGCTCTAGCGGAGCAGCCTACAATGAGCAGTTCTTC	CASSSGAAYNEQFF
TRBV27	.	TRBJ2-5	.	TGTGCCAGCAGGGGGCGCGGGGCGGGTGAGACAGATACGCAGTACTTC	CASRGRGAGETDTQYF
TRBV6-1	few	TRBJ2-7	TRBD2	TGTGCCAGCAGTGCGGGACTAGCGGAGGCAGCCGAGCAGTACTTC	CASSAGLAEAAEQYF
TRBV10-3	many	TRBJ1-4	TRBD1	TGTGCCATCAGTGAACGGACAGGGTGGGAAAAACTGTTTTTT	CAISERTGWEKLFF
TRBV6-1	few	TRBJ1-1	TRBD1	TGTGCCAGCAGCGGGGACAGCGCTGAAGCTTTCTTT	CASSGDSAEAFF
TRBV25-1	medium-sized	TRBJ2-2	TRBD1	TGTGCCAGCAGTGAAGGGACAGGGTACACCGGGGAGCTGTTTTTT	CASSEGTGYTGELFF
TRBV10-3	.	TRBJ2-5	.	TGTGCCGCGGGGCAGCTTGGCCGAGCGCGAGATACCCAGTACTTC	CAAGQLGRARDTQYF
TRBV25-1	once	TRBJ2-5	.	TGTGCCAGCGGGGGATATGGGGGGAGAGGGTCAGATACCCAGTACTTC	CASGGYGGRGSDTQYF
TRBV10-1	.	TRBJ2-5	.	TGCGCCAGCAGTGAGAGGGGAGACCCAAAGACCCAGTACTTC	CASSERGDPKTQYF
TRBV14	.	TRBJ1-3	.	TGTGCCAGCAGCCAAGGAGGGATATACGGAAACACCATATATTTT	CASSQGGIYGNTIYF
TRBV10-1	.	TRBJ2-6	.	TGCGCCAGCAGTGCGGGGGCCAGCAGCTCTGGGGCCAACGTCCTGACTTTC	CASSAGASSSGANVLTF
TRBV7-2	.	TRBJ2-3	.	TGTGCCAGCAGCTTAGACGCGAACACAGAGACCCAGTATTTT	CASSLDANTETQYF
TRBV3-1	.	TRBJ2-1	TRBD2	TGTGCCAGCAGCCAAGAAACTAGCGGGAGTAGAGATGAGCAGTTCTTC	CASSQETSGSRDEQFF
TRBV6-1	medium-sized	TRBJ2-1	.	TGTGCCAGCAGTGAAATGAGGGACTTAAAAAACCAAGAGACCCAGTTCTTC	CASSEMRDLKNQETQFF
TRBV6-1	few	TRBJ2-1	TRBD2	TGTGCCAGCAGGGCTAGCGGGGGGAACAATGAGCAGTTCTTC	CASRASGGNNEQFF
TRBV11-3	.	TRBJ2-1	TRBD2	TGTGCCAGCAGCTTAGTGGGGGGAGCGGGAGACCACTACAATGAGCAGTTCTTC	CASSLVGGAGDHYNEQFF
TRBV6-1	.	TRBJ2-1	TRBD1	TGTGCCAGCAGTGAGGTGGTAGGGGGCCGGGGGCAGTTCTTC	CASSEVVGGRGQFF
TRBV27	once	TRBJ2-5	.	TGTGCCAGCCGCCCCGCAGGGGCCCCAGAGGCCCAGTACTTC	CASRPAGAPEAQYF
TRBV27	large	TRBJ2-1	TRBD2	TGTGCCAGCAGTTTGGCTAGCGGGGGGCTGTACAATGAGCAGTTCTTC	CASSLASGGLYNEQFF
TRBV6-1	medium-sized	TRBJ2-3	TRBD1	TGTGCCGGAGCGAGGGACAGGCCCACAGATACGCAGTATTTT	CAGARDRPTDTQYF
TRBV20-1	.	TRBJ2-3	TRBD2	TGCAGTGCTGCGGCCCGACGAGCGGGAGAGGCAGAGACGCAGTATTTC	CSAAARRAGEAETQYF
TRBV10-1	medium-sized	TRBJ2-1	.	TGCGCCAGCAGTGAGTTGCGGGACGACAATGAGCAGTTCTTC	CASSELRDDNEQFF
TRBV25-1	.	TRBJ2-7	TRBD2	TGTGCCAGCAGTACCGGGACTAACTACGAGCAGTACTTC	CASSTGTNYEQYF
TRBV6-1	many	TRBJ2-2	.	TGTGCCAGCAATCTGAACGGGGTCACCGGGGAGCTGTTTTTT	CASNLNGVTGELFF
TRBV27	once	TRBJ2-7	.	TGTGCCAGCAGTTTCGGGGGCGCCGACACAGAGACGCAGTACTTC	CASSFGGADTETQYF
TRBV6-1	many	TRBJ2-1	.	TGTGCCAGCAGCAGGGACTCTAGCTCCTACAATGAGCAGTTCTTC	CASSRDSSSYNEQFF
TRBV6-1	.	TRBJ2-1	TRBD2	TGTGCCAGCACAAGCTCGCTAGCGGGAGACAATGAGCAGTTCTTC	CASTSSLAGDNEQFF
TRBV10-2	.	TRBJ2-5	.	TGCGCCAGGGGGCTCGGGGGTCGTGCCCAAGAGACTCAGTACTTC	CARGLGGRAQETQYF
TRBV6-5	.	TRBJ2-5	TRBD1	TGTGCCAGCAGTTCCGGACAGGGACCGACCAAGACCCAGTACTTC	CASSSGQGPTKTQYF
TRBV6-1	.	TRBJ2-1	.	TGTGCCAGCAGCCAAGGGCTCGAGGCTGTGCGCTACAATGCGCAGTTTTTT	CASSQGLEAVRYNAQFF
TRBV6-1	large	TRBJ2-2	.	TGTGCCAGCAGTCCCGGGACGGAGGGCGGGGAGCTGTTTTTT	CASSPGTEGGELFF
TRBV12-3/TRBV12-4	.	TRBJ2-1	TRBD2	TGTGCCAGCAGTTTTGGTTCAGGGCTAGCGGGCAGGCCCCGTGTCGCGCAGTTCTTC	CASSFGSGLAGRPRVAQFF
TRBV6-1	.	TRBJ2-2	TRBD2	TGTGCCAGCTTTCTCGGGAGGGCGAACACCGGGGAGCAGTTTTTT	CASFLGRANTGEQFF
TRBV27	.	TRBJ2-5	TRBD1	TGTGCCAGCAGCTGCTCCCGAGGGACAGATACGCAGTACTTT	CASSCSRGTDTQYF
TRBV6-1	many	TRBJ2-5	.	TGTGCCAGCAGTACCACTGGGGAGACCCAGTACTTC	CASSTTGETQYF
TRBV6-1	.	TRBJ1-1	TRBD1	TGTGCCAGCAGTGAAGCGCGGACAGGGAGTACTGAAGCTTTCTTT	CASSEARTGSTEAFF
TRBV10-2	.	TRBJ2-7	TRBD2	TGCGCCAGCAGTGAGGGACTAGCGGGAGGATCCTACGAGCAGTACTTC	CASSEGLAGGSYEQYF
TRBV10-3	.	TRBJ2-3	.	TGTGCGGGCGTCCAGGGTGTGAGCACAGATACGCAGTATTTT	CAGVQGVSTDTQYF
TRBV27	few	TRBJ2-3	.	TGTGCCAGCACCCCACTGGACATAGATACGCAGTATTTT	CASTPLDIDTQYF
TRBV20-1	.	TRBJ1-2	TRBD1	TGCAGTGCCCGTGCGGGACAGAACTATGGCTACACCTTC	CSARAGQNYGYTF
TRBV6-5	large	TRBJ2-1	.	TGTGCCAGCAGTTACTCTGGAGCGGCCGGGGCCTACAATGAGCAGTTCTTC	CASSYSGAAGAYNEQFF
TRBV7-1	.	TRBJ2-3	.	TGTGCGGGCATGCTGGGCCGAAACCCAGAGACGCAGTACTTT	CAGMLGRNPETQYF
TRBV6-1	.	TRBJ2-4	TRBD2	TGTGCCAGCAGTGGCAGCGGGGGTTCCTACAATGAGCAGTACTTC	CASSGSGGSYNEQYF
TRBV6-1	.	TRBJ2-2	TRBD2	TGTGCCAGCGGGACTAATGCGAAGACCAACGGGGAGCTGTTCTTT	CASGTNAKTNGELFF
TRBV3-1	few	TRBJ2-3	TRBD2	TGTGCCAGCACCCTCGCCGGGACTAGCGGGAGCCATACGCAGTATTTT	CASTLAGTSGSHTQYF
TRBV4-1	few	TRBJ2-2	TRBD2	TGCGCCAGCAAAAGCGGGAGCTTCGACACCGGGGAGCTGTTTTTT	CASKSGSFDTGELFF
TRBV6-1	.	TRBJ2-5	.	TGTGCCAGCAGTCCACCACCCGTGGGGCAAGAGACCCAGTACTTC	CASSPPPVGQETQYF
TRBV6-1	large	TRBJ2-5	TRBD1	TGTGCCAGCAGTCAGACAGGGCTGGAGCAGTACTTC	CASSQTGLEQYF